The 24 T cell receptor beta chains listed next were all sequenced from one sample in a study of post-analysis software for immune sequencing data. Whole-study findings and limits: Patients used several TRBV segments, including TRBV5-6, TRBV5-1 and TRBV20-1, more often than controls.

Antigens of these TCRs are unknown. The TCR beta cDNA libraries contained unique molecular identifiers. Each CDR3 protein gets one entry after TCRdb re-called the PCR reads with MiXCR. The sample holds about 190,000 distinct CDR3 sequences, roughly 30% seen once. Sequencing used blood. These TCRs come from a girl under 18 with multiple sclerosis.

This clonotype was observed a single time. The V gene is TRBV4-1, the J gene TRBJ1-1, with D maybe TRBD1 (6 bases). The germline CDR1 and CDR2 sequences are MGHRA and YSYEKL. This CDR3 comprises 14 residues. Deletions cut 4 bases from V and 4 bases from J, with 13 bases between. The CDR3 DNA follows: TGCGCCAGCAGCCGAACGGACAGATCCACTGAAGCTTTCTTT. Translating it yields CASSRTDRSTEAFF.

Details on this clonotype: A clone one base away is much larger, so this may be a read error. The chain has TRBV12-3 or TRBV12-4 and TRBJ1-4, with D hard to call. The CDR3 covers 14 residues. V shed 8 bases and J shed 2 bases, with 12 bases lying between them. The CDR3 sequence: CASGLPGTNEKLFF. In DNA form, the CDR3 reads TGTGCCAGCGGTCTCCCGGGGACTAATGAAAAACTGTTTTTT.

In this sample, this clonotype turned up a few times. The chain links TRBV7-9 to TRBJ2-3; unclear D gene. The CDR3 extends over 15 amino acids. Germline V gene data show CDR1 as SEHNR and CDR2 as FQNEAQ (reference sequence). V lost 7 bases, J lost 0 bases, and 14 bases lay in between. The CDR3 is CASTPRQASTDTQYF. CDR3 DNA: TGTGCCAGCACCCCGAGGCAGGCTAGCACAGATACGCAGTATTTT.

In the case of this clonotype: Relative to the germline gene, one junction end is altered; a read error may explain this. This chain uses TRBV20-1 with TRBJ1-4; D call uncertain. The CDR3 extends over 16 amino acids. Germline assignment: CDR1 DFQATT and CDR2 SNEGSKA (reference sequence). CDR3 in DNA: TGCACTGCTAGAGATTGGTGGAACCCGGGCAATGAAAAACTGTTTTTT. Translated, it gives CTARDWWNPGNEKLFF.

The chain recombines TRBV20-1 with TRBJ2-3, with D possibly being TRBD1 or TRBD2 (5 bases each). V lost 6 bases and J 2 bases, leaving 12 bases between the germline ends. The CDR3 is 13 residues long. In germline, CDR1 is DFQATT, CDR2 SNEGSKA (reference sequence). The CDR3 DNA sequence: TGCAGTGCGGGACCTACTGACACAGATACGCAGTATTTT. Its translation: CSAGPTDTDTQYF.

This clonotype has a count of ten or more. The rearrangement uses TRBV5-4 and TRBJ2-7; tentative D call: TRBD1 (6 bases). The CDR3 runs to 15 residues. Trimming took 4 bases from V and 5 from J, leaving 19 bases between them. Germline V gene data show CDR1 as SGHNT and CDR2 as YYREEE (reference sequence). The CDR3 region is CASSAVLGARNEQYF. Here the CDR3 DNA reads TGTGCCAGCAGCGCGGTTTTGGGGGCTAGGAACGAGCAGTACTTC.

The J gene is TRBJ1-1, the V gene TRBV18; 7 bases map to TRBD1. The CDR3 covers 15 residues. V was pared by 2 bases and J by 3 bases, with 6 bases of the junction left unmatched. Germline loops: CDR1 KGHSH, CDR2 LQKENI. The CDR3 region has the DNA TGTGCCAGCTCACCAACACAGGGGTTTGACACTGAAGCTTTCTTT. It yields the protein CASSPTQGFDTEAFF.

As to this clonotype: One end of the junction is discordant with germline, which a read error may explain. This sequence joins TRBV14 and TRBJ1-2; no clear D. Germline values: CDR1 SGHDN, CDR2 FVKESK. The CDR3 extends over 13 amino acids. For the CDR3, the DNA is TGTGCCAGCAGCCAAGGGGCCTGGTATGACTACACCTTC. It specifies CASSQGAWYDYTF.

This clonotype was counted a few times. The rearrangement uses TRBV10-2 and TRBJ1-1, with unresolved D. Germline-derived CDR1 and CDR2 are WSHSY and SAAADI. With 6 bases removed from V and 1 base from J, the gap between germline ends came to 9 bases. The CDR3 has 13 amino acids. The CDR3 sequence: CASSEGRNTEAFF. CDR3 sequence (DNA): TGCGCCAGCAGCGAGGGTCGGAACACTGAAGCTTTCTTT.

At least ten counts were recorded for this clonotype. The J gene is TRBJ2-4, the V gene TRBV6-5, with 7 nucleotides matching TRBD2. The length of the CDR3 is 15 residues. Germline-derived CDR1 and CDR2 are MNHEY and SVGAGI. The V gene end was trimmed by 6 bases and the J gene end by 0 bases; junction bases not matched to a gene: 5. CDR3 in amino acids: CASSAGGGAKNIQYF. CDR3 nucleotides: TGTGCCAGCAGCGCTGGGGGGGGAGCCAAAAACATTCAGTACTTC.

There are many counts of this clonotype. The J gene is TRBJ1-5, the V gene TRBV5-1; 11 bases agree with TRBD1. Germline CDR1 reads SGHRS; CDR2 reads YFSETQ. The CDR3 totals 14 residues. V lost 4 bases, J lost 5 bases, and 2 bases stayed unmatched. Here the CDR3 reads CASSPGQGDQPQHF. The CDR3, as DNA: TGCGCCAGCAGCCCGGGACAGGGGGATCAGCCCCAGCATTTT.

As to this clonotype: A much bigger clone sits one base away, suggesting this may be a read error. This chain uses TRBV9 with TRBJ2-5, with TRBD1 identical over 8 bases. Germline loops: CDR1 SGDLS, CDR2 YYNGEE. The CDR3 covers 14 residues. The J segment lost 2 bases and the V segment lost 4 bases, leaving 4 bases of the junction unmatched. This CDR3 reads CASSHRGIQETQYF. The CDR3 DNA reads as TGTGCCAGCAGCCACAGGGGGATACAAGAGACCCAGTACTTC. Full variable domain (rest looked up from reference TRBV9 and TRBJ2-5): DSGVTQTPKHLITATGQRVTLRCSPRSGDLSVYWYQQSLDQGLQFLIQYYNGEERAKGNILERFSAQQFPDLHSELNLSSLELGDSALYFCASSHRGIQETQYFGPGTRLLVL.

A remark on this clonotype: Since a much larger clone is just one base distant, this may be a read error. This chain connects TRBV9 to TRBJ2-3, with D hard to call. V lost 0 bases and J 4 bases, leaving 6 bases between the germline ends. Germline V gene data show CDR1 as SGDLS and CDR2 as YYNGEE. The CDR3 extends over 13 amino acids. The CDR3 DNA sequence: TGTGCCAGCAGCGTAGTGCCCCCAGATACGCAGTATTTT. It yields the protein CASSVVPPDTQYF.

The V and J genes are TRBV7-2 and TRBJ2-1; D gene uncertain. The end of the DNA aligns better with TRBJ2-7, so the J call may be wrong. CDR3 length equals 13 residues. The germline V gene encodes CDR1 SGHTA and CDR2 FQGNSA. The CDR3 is CASSLARHSEQYF. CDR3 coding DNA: TGTGCCAGCAGCTTAGCAAGGCACAGTGAGCAGTACTTC.

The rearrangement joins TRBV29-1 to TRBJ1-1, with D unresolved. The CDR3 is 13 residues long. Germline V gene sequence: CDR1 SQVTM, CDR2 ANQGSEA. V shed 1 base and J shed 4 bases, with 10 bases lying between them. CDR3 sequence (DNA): TGCAGCGTTGAAGTCAGTCTAGGCACTGAAGCTTTCTTT. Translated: CSVEVSLGTEAFF.

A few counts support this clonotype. CDR3 bases: TGTGCCAGCAGCGGCGGGAGCGGAAGATCCCCCGGGTACACCTTC. This translates into CASSGGSGRSPGYTF. This chain joins TRBV9 and TRBJ1-2; D is uncertain. Trimming left V 3 bases short and J 11 bases short, with 23 bases between. CDR3 length: 15 amino acids. Per germline, CDR1 SGDLS and CDR2 YYNGEE.

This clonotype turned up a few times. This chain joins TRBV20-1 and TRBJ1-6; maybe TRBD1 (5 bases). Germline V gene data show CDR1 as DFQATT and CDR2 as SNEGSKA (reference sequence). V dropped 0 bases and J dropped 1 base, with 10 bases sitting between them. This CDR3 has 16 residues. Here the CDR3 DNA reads TGCAGTGCTAGAGATTGGGGGGGGTCCTATAATTCACCCCTCCACTTT. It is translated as CSARDWGGSYNSPLHF.

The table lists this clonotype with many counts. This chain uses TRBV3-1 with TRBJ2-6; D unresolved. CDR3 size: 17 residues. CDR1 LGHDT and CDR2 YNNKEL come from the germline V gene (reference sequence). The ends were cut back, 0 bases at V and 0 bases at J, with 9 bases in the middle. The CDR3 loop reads CASSQDSDFSGANVLTF. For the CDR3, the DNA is TGTGCCAGCAGCCAAGACTCAGACTTCTCTGGGGCCAACGTCCTGACTTTC.

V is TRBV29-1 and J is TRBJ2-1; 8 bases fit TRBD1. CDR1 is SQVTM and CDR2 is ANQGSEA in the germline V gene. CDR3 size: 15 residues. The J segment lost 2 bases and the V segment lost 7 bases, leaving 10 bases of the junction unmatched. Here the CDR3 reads CSEQRTGTPYNEQFF. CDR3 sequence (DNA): TGCAGCGAGCAGAGGACAGGGACCCCCTACAATGAGCAGTTCTTC.

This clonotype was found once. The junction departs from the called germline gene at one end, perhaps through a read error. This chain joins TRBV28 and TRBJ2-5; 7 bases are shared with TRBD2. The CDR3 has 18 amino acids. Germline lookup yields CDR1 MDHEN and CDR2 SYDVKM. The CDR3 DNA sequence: TGTGCCAGCAGCTTAGTTCCGGGCGGGAGTGCCAACCAAGAGACCCGGTACTTC. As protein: CASSLVPGGSANQETRYF.

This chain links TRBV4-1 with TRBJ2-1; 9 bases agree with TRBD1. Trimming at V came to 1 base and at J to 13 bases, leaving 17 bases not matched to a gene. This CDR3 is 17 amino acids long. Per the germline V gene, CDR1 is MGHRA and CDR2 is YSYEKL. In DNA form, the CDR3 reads TGCGCCAGCAGCCAAGTCGTTTTGGGACAGGGTAGGGAGACCCAGTTCTTC. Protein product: CASSQVVLGQGRETQFF.

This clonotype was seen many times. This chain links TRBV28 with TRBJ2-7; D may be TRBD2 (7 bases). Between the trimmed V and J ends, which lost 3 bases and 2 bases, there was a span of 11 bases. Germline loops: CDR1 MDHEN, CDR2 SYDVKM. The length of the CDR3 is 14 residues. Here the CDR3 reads CASSFGGGPYEQYF. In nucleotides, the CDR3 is TGTGCCAGCAGTTTCGGCGGGGGCCCCTACGAGCAGTACTTC.

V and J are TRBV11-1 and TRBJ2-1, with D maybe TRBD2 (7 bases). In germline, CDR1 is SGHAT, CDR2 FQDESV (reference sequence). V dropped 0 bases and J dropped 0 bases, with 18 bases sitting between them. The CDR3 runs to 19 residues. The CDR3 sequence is CASSLALFGGRSSYNEQFF. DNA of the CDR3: TGTGCCAGCAGCTTAGCGCTCTTCGGGGGGCGAAGCTCCTACAATGAGCAGTTCTTC. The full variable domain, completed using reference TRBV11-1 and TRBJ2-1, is EAEVAQSPRYKITEKSQAVAFWCDPISGHATLYWYRQILGQGPELLVQFQDESVVDDSQLPKDRFSAERLKGVDSTLKIQPAELGDSAMYLCASSLALFGGRSSYNEQFFGPGTRLTVL.

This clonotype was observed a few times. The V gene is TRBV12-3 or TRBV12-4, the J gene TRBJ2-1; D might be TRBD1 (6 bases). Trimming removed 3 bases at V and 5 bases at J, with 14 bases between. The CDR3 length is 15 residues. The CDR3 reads CASSFFWGQNNEQFF. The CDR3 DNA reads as TGTGCCAGCAGTTTTTTCTGGGGGCAGAACAATGAGCAGTTCTTC.